This TCR beta chain was observed in a study of blood T cells in healthy people across ages. Regarding the study as a whole: Donors of long life had a larger count of naive CD4+ cells and greater diversity than aged donors. TCR beta diversity was tightly associated with the proportion of naive T cells.

With regard to this clonotype: Its specificity is unknown.

Looked up from germline, CDR1 is SEHNR and CDR2 is FQNEAQ (reference sequence). There are 14 residues in the CDR3. Trimming stripped 5 bases from V and 2 bases from J, with 12 bases between. With a J-beta primer mix and a sample-barcoded 5' primer, a second PCR ran about 6 to 11 cycles. One entry per CDR3 protein results from TCRdb running MiXCR on the 5' RACE reads. The sample yields roughly 2 million distinct CDR3 sequences, less than 50% seen once. In terms of origin and age, donors were healthy Caucasian individuals from Russia aged about 6 to 100. The chain has TRBV7-9 and TRBJ1-2; D remains ambiguous. Sequenced sample: blood. This TCR was sampled from a woman aged 40 to 50 in good health. In DNA, the CDR3 is TGTGCCAGCAGCCTATTCCCGGACAACTATGGCTACACCTTC. The encoded protein is CASSLFPDNYGYTF.